This T cell receptor (beta chain) stems from a study of cytomegalovirus exposure and HLA in healthy donors. TCRdb's copy holds only in-frame clones and misses some; the assay was immunoSEQ multiplex PCR. In the table there are 90,000 or so clones, less than 85% of which are singletons. This CDR3 contains 14 residues. Germline V gene lookup returns CDR1 MNHNS and CDR2 SASEGT. Unmatched junction bases numbered 10, after V lost 10 bases and J lost 5 bases. The J gene is TRBJ2-2, the V gene TRBV6-1; 7 nucleotides align to TRBD1. The receptor's source is a man between 18 and 35 years old in good health and CMV-seropositive. Sequencing input: PBMCs. Here the CDR3 DNA reads TGTGCCACCGGGCGTACAGGGGAAACCGGGGAGCTGTTTTTT. This codes for CATGRTGETGELFF.